The 10 T cell receptor beta chains in this list originate from one sample, sequenced in a study of human T cells and chemical hapten exposure. TCRdb re-called the RACE reads through MiXCR, storing one row per CDR3 protein. The repertoire holds more than 250,000 distinct CDR3 sequences, around 9.3% seen once, with 2% to 3% in the top ten. Time point: pre-sensitization, week 0. Treatment meaning: therapeutic diphenylcyclopropenone sensitization with weekly scalp DPC. Sequencing used whole blood, obtained in connection with sensitization to the hapten diphenylcyclopropenone (DPC). All receptors come from a woman between 40 and 55 years old with alopecia areata. Some clones in this sample may be carry-over from other donors' samples.

The chain carries TRBV24-1 and TRBJ2-5; no firm D call. CDR3 length: 13 amino acids. CDR1 and CDR2 from the germline V gene are KGHDR and SFDVKD. V was cut by 3 bases and J by 6 bases, with 10 bases left in between. CDR3 sequence (DNA): TGTGCCACCAGTGATGCGCATGTCCAGACCCAGTACTTC. Its protein is CATSDAHVQTQYF.

The chain is built from TRBV4-1 and TRBJ2-3, with D tentatively TRBD2 (5 bases). V gave up 4 bases and J gave up 2 bases, with 10 bases separating them. Germline values: CDR1 MGHRA, CDR2 YSYEKL. This CDR3 is built from 14 residues. The CDR3 DNA follows: TGCGCCAGCAGCCTTATGGGAGTCACAGATACGCAGTATTTT. It translates to CASSLMGVTDTQYF.

This clonotype was observed many times. CDR3 in amino acids: CASSESWGSGRSYNEQFF. The DNA of the CDR3 is TGTGCCAGCAGTGAATCATGGGGTAGCGGGCGTTCCTACAATGAGCAGTTCTTC. The V and J genes are TRBV25-1 and TRBJ2-1, with 7 bases aligning to TRBD2. Losses at the gene ends were 1 base for V and 1 base for J; bases not matched to a gene: 10. Germline lookup yields CDR1 MGHDK and CDR2 SYGVNS. This CDR3 contains 18 residues.

The chain employs TRBV5-1 and TRBJ2-7, with D possibly being TRBD2 (5 bases). With 4 bases removed from V and 6 bases from J, the gap between germline ends came to 20 bases. Looked up from germline, CDR1 is SGHRS and CDR2 is YFSETQ. CDR3 length: 15 residues. In DNA, the CDR3 is TGCGCCAGCAGCGCGGCGGGTGCGGGCCCCGCCGAGCAGTACTTC. Protein sequence: CASSAAGAGPAEQYF.

This clonotype was seen repeatedly, ten times or more. The chain carries TRBV28 and TRBJ2-7; D is unresolved. Germline V lookup: CDR1 MDHEN, CDR2 SYDVKM. The CDR3 contains 12 residues. Trimming took off 1 base at V and 3 bases at J, with 4 bases between the two ends. The CDR3: CASSLSGYEQYF. CDR3 in DNA: TGTGCCAGCAGTTTATCCGGCTACGAGCAGTACTTC.

J is TRBJ1-2 and V is TRBV20-1; D is unclear. Trimming took off 0 bases at V and 2 bases at J, with 10 bases between the two ends. This CDR3 has 14 residues. Germline V CDR1 and CDR2: DFQATT, SNEGSKA (reference sequence). In DNA, the CDR3 is TGCAGTGCTAGAGATTTTGTAGTGAACTATGGCTACACCTTC. This translates into CSARDFVVNYGYTF.

This clonotype was observed many times. The CDR3: CASSHPSTDTQYF. CDR3 coding DNA: TGCGCCAGCAGCCACCCTAGCACAGATACGCAGTATTTT. The J gene is TRBJ2-3, the V gene TRBV5-1; no reliable D call. CDR3 length equals 13 residues. Germline V gives CDR1 SGHRS, CDR2 YFSETQ. Trimming shortened V by 4 bases and J by 0 bases, and 6 bases separated the two germline ends.

The chain uses TRBV2 and TRBJ2-1, with D possibly matching TRBD2 (5 bases). Germline V gene sequence: CDR1 SNHLY, CDR2 FYNNEI. The CDR3 sequence is 17 residues long. The V gene lost 1 base and the J gene lost 0 bases, with 13 bases spanning the gap. The CDR3: CASSEEGLGSSYNEQFF. The CDR3 coding sequence is TGTGCCAGCAGTGAAGAGGGCCTGGGGAGCTCCTACAATGAGCAGTTCTTC.

This clonotype was counted a few times. The rearrangement uses TRBV5-1 and TRBJ2-1; perhaps TRBD2 as D (6 bases). Germline CDR1 SGHRS, CDR2 YFSETQ. V lost 0 bases and J 7 bases, leaving 14 bases between the germline ends. The CDR3 runs to 15 residues. CDR3 coding DNA: TGCGCCAGCAGCTTGGGGGTCGGGAGAGGAAATGAGCAGTTCTTC. It translates to CASSLGVGRGNEQFF.

This clonotype was observed a few times. This chain links TRBV20-1 with TRBJ2-1; TRBD2 matches 10 bases. Germline CDR1 is DFQATT and CDR2 is SNEGSKA (reference sequence). Trimming cost V 3 bases and J 3 bases; bases outside gene matches: 5. The CDR3 loop spans 15 amino acids. This CDR3 is CSASLGLAVYNEQFF. Written as DNA, the CDR3 is TGCAGTGCTAGTCTCGGACTAGCGGTCTACAATGAGCAGTTCTTC.